This T cell receptor beta chain was recorded in a study of shared clonotypes between healthy human individuals. The naive CD8 population came from CD45RO-negative cells selected for CCR7, without terminally differentiated effector memory CD45RA+ cells. V was pared by 5 bases and J by 4 bases, with 6 bases of the junction left unmatched. Looked up from germline, CDR1 is GTSNPN and CDR2 is SVGIG (reference sequence). The CDR3 has 15 residues. Data came from immunoSEQ multiplex PCR; TCRdb stores just in-frame clones and leaves some out. Of just over 2,000,000 clones listed, about 95% are singletons. The sample taken for sequencing was naive CD8+ T cells sorted from blood. This sequence originates from a man aged 18 to 29 in good health. V gene TRBV30 combines with J gene TRBJ1-3, with 12 bases identical to TRBD1. The CDR3 protein is CAWHRDRGLGNTIYF. The CDR3 nucleotides read TGTGCCTGGCACCGGGACAGGGGGCTAGGAAACACCATATATTTT.